This T cell receptor (beta chain) emerged from a study of CD8+CD57+ T cells in acquired aplastic anemia. V dropped 7 bases and J dropped 7 bases, with 20 bases sitting between them. This CDR3 is built from 15 residues. Germline assignment: CDR1 SGHNT and CDR2 YENEEA. This clonotype was observed a single time. All sequencing subjects had displayed CD8+CD57+ cell expansion on flow cytometry. Genomic DNA acted as the template from which TCR beta VDJ combination and CDR3 sequence profiling were carried out. One entry per CDR3 protein, called by TCRdb with MiXCR from the reads. Counted here are roughly 170,000 distinct CDR3 sequences, about half occurring once; the ten biggest clones make up around 13%.

Source material: sorted CD4+, CD8+, or CD8+CD57+ T cells (not recorded which) from PBMCs. The chain employs TRBV11-3 and TRBJ1-5; D is undetermined. The sequence was collected from a human donor with aplastic anemia. CDR3 sequence (DNA): TGTGCCAGCACCCCCAGTCGACGGGGAAGGCAGCCCCAGCATTTT. Residues: CASTPSRRGRQPQHF. Combining the CDR3 with reference TRBV11-3 and TRBJ1-5 gives the whole variable domain EAGVVQSPRYKIIEKKQPVAFWCNPISGHNTLYWYLQNLGQGPELLIRYENEEAVDDSQLPKDRFSAERLKGVDSTLKIQPAELGDSAVYLCASTPSRRGRQPQHFGDGTRLSIL.